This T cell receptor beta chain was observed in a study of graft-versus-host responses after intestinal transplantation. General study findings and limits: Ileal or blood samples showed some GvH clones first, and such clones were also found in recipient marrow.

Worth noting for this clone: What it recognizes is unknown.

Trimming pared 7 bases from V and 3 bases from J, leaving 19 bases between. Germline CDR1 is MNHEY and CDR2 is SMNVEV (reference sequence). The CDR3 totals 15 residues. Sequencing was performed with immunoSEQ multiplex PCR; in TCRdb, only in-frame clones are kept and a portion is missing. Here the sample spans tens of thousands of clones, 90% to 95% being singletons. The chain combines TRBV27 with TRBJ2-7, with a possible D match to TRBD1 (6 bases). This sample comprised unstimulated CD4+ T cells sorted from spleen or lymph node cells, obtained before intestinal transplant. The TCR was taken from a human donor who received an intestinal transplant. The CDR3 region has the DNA TGTGCCAGCACCTTAAACGGGGCAGGGGTCTACGAGCAGTACTTC. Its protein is CASTLNGAGVYEQYF.